The 18 T cell receptor beta chains in this list originate from one sample, sequenced in a study of early stage breast cancer tumors. TCRdb's table, derived via immunoSEQ multiplex PCR, lists solely in-frame clones and lacks some. The table has about 53,000 clones, about 89% seen once; the top ten hold around 5%. The sequenced material came from blood. Receptors originate from a person aged 65 to 79 with breast cancer.

The rearrangement joins TRBV27 to TRBJ2-1, with 8 nucleotides matching TRBD1. Trimming removed 8 bases from V and 7 bases from J; junction bases left unmatched: 10. CDR3 length: 14 amino acids. Germline CDR1 is MNHEY and CDR2 is SMNVEV (reference sequence). The CDR3 DNA is TGTGCCAGCCAAAACCAGGGGGCGCAGAATGAGCAGTTCTTC. Protein: CASQNQGAQNEQFF.

The gene calls are TRBV7-3 and TRBJ1-4, with 7 bases that match TRBD1. From germline, CDR1 is SGHTA and CDR2 FQGTGA. The CDR3 is 15 amino acids. The ends lost 6 bases at V and 3 bases at J; junction bases unmatched: 7. CDR3 bases: TGTGCCAGCAGTTCTACCGGGACAGCTAATGAAAAACTGTTTTTT. Encoded protein: CASSSTGTANEKLFF.

The chain joins TRBV7-6 to TRBJ2-7; perhaps TRBD2 as D (6 bases). The CDR3 runs to 15 residues. Germline CDR1 reads SGHVS; CDR2 reads FNYEAQ. Trimming stripped 5 bases from V and 2 bases from J, with 16 bases between. The DNA of the CDR3 is TGTGCCAGCAGCCCTCAACCGGGACTTCCCTACGAGCAGTACTTC. It encodes CASSPQPGLPYEQYF.

CDR3 loop: CASSWTSGGGYEQYF. The CDR3 DNA reads as TGTGCCAGCAGTTGGACTAGCGGGGGGGGCTACGAGCAGTACTTC. The chain employs TRBV6-5 and TRBJ2-7; TRBD2 aligns across 15 bases. Trimming cost V 4 bases and J 3 bases; bases outside gene matches: 1. CDR3 length equals 15 residues. Germline assignment: CDR1 MNHEY and CDR2 SVGAGI.

The chain joins TRBV11-2 to TRBJ1-1; 7 bases map to TRBD1. The CDR3 spans 15 residues. Germline loops: CDR1 SGHAT, CDR2 FQNNGV. Losses at the gene ends were 1 base for V and 3 bases for J; bases not matched to a gene: 5. The CDR3 DNA is TGTGCCAGCAGCTTAGTCCAGGGGGTGGACACTGAAGCTTTCTTT. It is translated as CASSLVQGVDTEAFF.

CDR3 region: CAWKTGGGTDTQYF. DNA of the CDR3: TGTGCCTGGAAAACTGGGGGGGGCACAGATACGCAGTATTTT. The gene calls are TRBV30 and TRBJ2-3, with 7 bases fitting TRBD2. The germline gives CDR1 GTSNPN, CDR2 SVGIG (reference sequence). CDR3 length: 14 residues. With 4 bases clipped from V and 1 base from J, the junction kept 5 bases outside the gene matches.

This chain connects TRBV4-3 to TRBJ1-5, with 8 bases that match TRBD1. J gave up 5 bases and V 4 bases, and 7 bases lay outside the gene matches. CDR3 length: 15 residues. Germline V gene sequence: CDR1 LGHNA, CDR2 YSLEER. Here the CDR3 DNA reads TGCGCCAGCAGCCCCGGACAGGGTGGATATCAGCCCCAGCATTTT. Its protein product is CASSPGQGGYQPQHF.

J is TRBJ2-5 and V is TRBV4-1; 8 bases are a match to TRBD2. With 4 bases clipped from V and 1 base from J, the junction kept 20 bases outside the gene matches. The CDR3 is 20 residues long. Looked up from germline, CDR1 is MGHRA and CDR2 is YSYEKL. In nucleotides, the CDR3 is TGCGCCAGCAGCCGGTTACCCGCGGGGGGCGCGGCTAGGGCCCAAGAGACCCAGTACTTC. It codes for CASSRLPAGGAARAQETQYF.

This chain joins TRBV19 and TRBJ1-5, with D possibly TRBD1 on 6 matching bases. With 5 bases removed from V and 2 bases from J, the gap between germline ends came to 19 bases. Germline assignment: CDR1 LNHDA and CDR2 SQIVND (reference sequence). The CDR3 is 17 residues long. The CDR3 DNA reads TGTGCCAGTAGTCTTTCAAGTTCGACAGGAGGCAATCAGCCCCAGCATTTT. It translates to CASSLSSSTGGNQPQHF.

The V and J genes are TRBV5-1 and TRBJ1-2; possible D gene TRBD1, 5 bases. The CDR3 has 15 residues. Between the trimmed V and J ends, which lost 4 bases and 5 bases, there was a span of 18 bases. Germline-derived CDR1 and CDR2 are SGHRS and YFSETQ. The CDR3 region has the DNA TGCGCCAGCAGCCCCCGGGGGGGGGAAGGGTATGGCTACACCTTC. Translating it yields CASSPRGGEGYGYTF.

This chain joins TRBV6-5 and TRBJ2-1, with D maybe TRBD1 (6 bases). There are 16 residues in the CDR3. Deletions cut 0 bases from V and 0 bases from J, with 9 bases between. From germline, CDR1 is MNHEY and CDR2 SVGAGI. The CDR3 DNA reads TGTGCCAGCAGTTACTCACAGGGTTTCTCCTACAATGAGCAGTTCTTC. It translates to CASSYSQGFSYNEQFF.

V and J are TRBV14 and TRBJ1-3; possibly TRBD1 for D (6 bases). V lost 1 base, J lost 0 bases, and 16 bases lay in between. The CDR3 contains 18 residues. Germline V gene lookup returns CDR1 SGHDN and CDR2 FVKESK. CDR3 DNA sequence: TGTGCCAGCAGCCAAGTTGGGGGCGGGGGACTCTCTGGAAACACCATATATTTT. It encodes CASSQVGGGGLSGNTIYF.

This clone was recorded a few times. In DNA form, the CDR3 reads TGTGCCATCAGACTCACCGACTTCGGGAACACTGAAGCTTTCTTT. It yields the protein CAIRLTDFGNTEAFF. The V and J genes are TRBV10-3 and TRBJ1-1; D remains unclear. Trimming removed 6 bases at V and 1 base at J, with 15 bases between. This CDR3 region has 15 residues. Germline V lookup: CDR1 ENHRY, CDR2 SYGVKD.

This sequence joins TRBV6-5 and TRBJ2-3; the D gene is possibly TRBD2 (6 bases). Germline values: CDR1 MNHEY, CDR2 SVGAGI. This CDR3 contains 15 residues. Trimming took off 6 bases at V and 4 bases at J, with 17 bases between the two ends. In DNA, the CDR3 is TGTGCCAGCAGCCCCCATGGGGGGATCCCAGATACGCAGTATTTT. It yields the protein CASSPHGGIPDTQYF.

The chain recombines TRBV19 with TRBJ1-2, with D unresolved. V lost 7 bases and J 4 bases, leaving 13 bases between the germline ends. Germline lookup yields CDR1 LNHDA and CDR2 SQIVND (reference sequence). The length of the CDR3 is 13 residues. The CDR3 DNA follows: TGTGCCAGTATGAGAGATTATGTCTATGGCTACACCTTC. It translates to CASMRDYVYGYTF.

This clone was detected a few times. V is TRBV7-9 and J is TRBJ2-7, with TRBD1 identical over 11 bases. This CDR3 spans 13 amino acids. The germline V gene encodes CDR1 SEHNR and CDR2 FQNEAQ (reference sequence). Unmatched junction bases numbered 0, after V lost 4 bases and J lost 4 bases. The CDR3 region has the DNA TGTGCCAGCAGCTGGGACAGGGGGTACGAGCAGTACTTC. Protein product: CASSWDRGYEQYF.

The V and J genes are TRBV18 and TRBJ2-3; D may be TRBD2 (6 bases). V was shortened by 4 bases and J by 0 bases, with 11 bases between the two germline ends. The CDR3 is made up of 15 amino acids. The germline V gene encodes CDR1 KGHSH and CDR2 LQKENI. DNA for the CDR3: TGTGCCAGCTCACTGGGGGGTCCTAGCACAGATACGCAGTATTTT. This encodes CASSLGGPSTDTQYF.

This clone was counted a single time. The V and J genes are TRBV7-8 and TRBJ1-4; TRBD1 matches 8 bases. Germline CDR1 and CDR2: SGHVS and FQNEAQ. The CDR3 is made up of 12 amino acids. V shed 6 bases and J 6 bases; nucleotides not matched to a gene: 0. This CDR3 is CASRTGDEKLFF. The CDR3 DNA sequence: TGTGCCAGCAGGACAGGGGATGAAAAACTGTTTTTT.